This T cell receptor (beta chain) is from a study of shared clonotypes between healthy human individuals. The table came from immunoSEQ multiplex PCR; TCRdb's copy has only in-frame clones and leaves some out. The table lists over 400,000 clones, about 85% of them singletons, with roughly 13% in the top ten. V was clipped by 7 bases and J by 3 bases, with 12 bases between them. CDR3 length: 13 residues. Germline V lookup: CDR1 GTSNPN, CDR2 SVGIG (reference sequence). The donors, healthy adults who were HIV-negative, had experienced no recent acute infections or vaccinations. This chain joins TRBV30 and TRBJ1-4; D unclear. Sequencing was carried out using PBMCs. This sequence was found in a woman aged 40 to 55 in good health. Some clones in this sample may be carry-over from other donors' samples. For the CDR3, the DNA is TGTGCCTACCGACTCCGAGCTAATGAAAAACTGTTTTTT. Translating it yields CAYRLRANEKLFF.